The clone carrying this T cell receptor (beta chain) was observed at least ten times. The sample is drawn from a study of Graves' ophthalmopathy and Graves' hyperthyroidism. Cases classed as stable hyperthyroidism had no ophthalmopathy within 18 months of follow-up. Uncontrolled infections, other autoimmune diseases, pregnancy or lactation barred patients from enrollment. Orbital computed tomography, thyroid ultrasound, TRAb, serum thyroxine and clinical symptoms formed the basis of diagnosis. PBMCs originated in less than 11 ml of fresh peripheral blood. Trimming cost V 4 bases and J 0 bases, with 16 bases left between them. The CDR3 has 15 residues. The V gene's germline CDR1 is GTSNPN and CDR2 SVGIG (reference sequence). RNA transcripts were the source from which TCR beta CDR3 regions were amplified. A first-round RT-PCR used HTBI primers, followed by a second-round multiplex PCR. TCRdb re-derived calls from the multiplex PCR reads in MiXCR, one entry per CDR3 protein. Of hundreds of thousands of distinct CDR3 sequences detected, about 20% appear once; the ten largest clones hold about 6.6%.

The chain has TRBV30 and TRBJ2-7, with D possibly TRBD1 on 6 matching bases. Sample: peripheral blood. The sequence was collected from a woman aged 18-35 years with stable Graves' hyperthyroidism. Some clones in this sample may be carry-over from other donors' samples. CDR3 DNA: TGTGCCTGGAACGTCGAGGGGGTAACCTCCTACGAGCAGTACTTC. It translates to CAWNVEGVTSYEQYF.